These 20 T cell receptor beta chains originate from one sample sequenced in a study of shared clonotypes between healthy human individuals (dated by TCRdb to 2019 to 2021). For the CD8 naive samples, CD45RO-negative cells were positively selected for CCR7, yielding a CD45RA+CCR7+ population from which TemRA cells were excluded. Library preparation used the immunoSEQ multiplex PCR assay. Entries here come from immuneACCESS through TCRdb and include only in-frame sequences with V and J called. Some clones fail to appear in such tables; in the studies checked, an unresolved V gene covers under half of the shortfall, and the cause of the remainder is unknown. For this sample the table gives some 600,000 clones, of which 96% were detected only once. The ten largest clones represent roughly 0.1% of the sample. The sequencing input was naive CD8+ T cells sorted from blood. The cell subset or site label, read with the paper, signifies: CD45RA+CCR7+. These receptors all come from a woman aged 25-40 years in good health.

This chain joins TRBV7-9 and TRBJ1-3; D possibly corresponds to TRBD1 (6 bases). V was shortened by 0 bases and J by 0 bases, with 12 bases between the two germline ends. Looked up from germline, CDR1 is SEHNR and CDR2 is FQNEAQ (reference sequence). The CDR3 is 17 amino acids. The CDR3 loop is CASSLAWTTGSGNTIYF. The CDR3 region has the DNA TGTGCCAGCAGCTTAGCGTGGACGACAGGCTCTGGAAACACCATATATTTT.

V is TRBV28 and J is TRBJ2-7; D ambiguous. V lost 4 bases and J 1 base, leaving 14 bases between the germline ends. CDR3 size: 15 residues. Per the germline V gene, CDR1 is MDHEN and CDR2 is SYDVKM. CDR3 region: CASSSRFLISYEQYF. The DNA for the CDR3 is TGTGCCAGCAGTTCGCGCTTTCTTATTTCCTACGAGCAGTACTTC.

V and J are TRBV7-2 and TRBJ2-7; TRBD2 aligns across 8 bases. Losses at the gene ends were 4 bases for V and 3 bases for J; bases not matched to a gene: 8. Germline V gene data show CDR1 as SGHTA and CDR2 as FQGNSA. The length of the CDR3 is 15 residues. The CDR3 reads CASSSRTSPLYEQYF. The CDR3 DNA reads TGTGCCAGCAGCTCGAGGACTAGCCCACTCTACGAGCAGTACTTC.

This clone was counted once. The chain has TRBV27 and TRBJ2-5; D may be TRBD2 (5 bases). The CDR3 extends over 15 amino acids. The V end was cut by 5 bases, the J end by 6 bases, with 19 bases between. The germline CDR1 and CDR2 sequences are MNHEY and SMNVEV (reference sequence). The CDR3 DNA sequence: TGTGCCAGCAGTACCGGGTATGGGGTCGGGAAGACCCAGTACTTC. Its translation is CASSTGYGVGKTQYF.

This chain links TRBV27 with TRBJ2-3; 9 bases agree with TRBD1. CDR1 and CDR2 from the germline V gene are MNHEY and SMNVEV (reference sequence). Trimming took 2 bases from V and 3 from J; bases not matched to a gene: 15. CDR3 length equals 19 residues. The DNA of the CDR3 is TGTGCCAGCAGTTTACGGGGACAGGGATTGGTTTCTGGGACAGATACGCAGTATTTT. This codes for CASSLRGQGLVSGTDTQYF.

V gene TRBV4-1 combines with J gene TRBJ1-1; TRBD1 matches 10 bases. J lost 6 bases, V lost 3 bases, and 10 bases had no gene match. The CDR3 length is 16 residues. Germline CDR1 reads MGHRA; CDR2 reads YSYEKL. The CDR3 DNA follows: TGCGCCAGCAGCCACCCCCGGGACAGGGGCTTCGCTGAAGCTTTCTTT. Translated: CASSHPRDRGFAEAFF.

This clone came up once. The chain couples TRBV9 to TRBJ2-1; 7 bases are shared with TRBD2. The germline gives CDR1 SGDLS, CDR2 YYNGEE. The CDR3 length is 16 residues. Losses at the gene ends were 3 bases for V and 0 bases for J; bases not matched to a gene: 6. The CDR3 loop reads CASSASGTLSYNEQFF. For the CDR3, the DNA is TGTGCCAGCAGCGCAAGCGGGACCCTCTCCTACAATGAGCAGTTCTTC.

A single count supports this clone. The chain couples TRBV19 to TRBJ2-7, with no clear D. With 6 bases removed from V and 2 bases from J, the gap between germline ends came to 17 bases. Germline CDR1 is LNHDA and CDR2 is SQIVND (reference sequence). CDR3 length: 15 amino acids. This CDR3 reads CASSTSLGRTYEQYF. The CDR3 region has the DNA TGTGCCAGTAGCACGAGCCTTGGTCGCACCTACGAGCAGTACTTC. Supplemented by reference TRBV19 and TRBJ2-7, the full variable domain reads DGGITQSPKYLFRKEGQNVTLSCEQNLNHDAMYWYRQDPGQGLRLIYYSQIVNDFQKGDIAEGYSVSREKKESFPLTVTSAQKNPTAFYLCASSTSLGRTYEQYFGPGTRLTVT.

The chain couples TRBV9 to TRBJ2-3; TRBD2 agrees at 10 bases. Germline lookup yields CDR1 SGDLS and CDR2 YYNGEE. With V trimmed by 4 bases and J by 4 bases, 12 bases remained unmatched. This CDR3 has 17 amino acids. The CDR3 sequence is CASSPSGRVEGPDTQYF. The CDR3 DNA sequence: TGTGCCAGCAGCCCAAGCGGGAGGGTAGAAGGGCCAGATACGCAGTATTTT.

The rearrangement uses TRBV7-9 and TRBJ2-1; possible D gene TRBD2, 5 bases. CDR1 SEHNR and CDR2 FQNEAQ come from the germline V gene (reference sequence). The V gene lost 5 bases and the J gene lost 9 bases, with 14 bases spanning the gap. The CDR3 sequence is 13 residues long. The CDR3 DNA is TGTGCCAGCAGCCGAGCGGACCCAGGTGAGCAGTTCTTC. Translated, it gives CASSRADPGEQFF.

V is TRBV6-5 and J is TRBJ2-5; D ambiguous. The CDR3 loop spans 13 amino acids. V lost 6 bases and J 3 bases, leaving 11 bases between the germline ends. CDR1 is MNHEY, CDR2 SVGAGI, per germline. CDR3 DNA sequence: TGTGCCAGCAGGCTCATAAACGAAGAGACCCAGTACTTC. Translated, it gives CASRLINEETQYF.

This clone occurred once. The V and J genes are TRBV19 and TRBJ1-5; D is unresolved. Between the trimmed V and J ends, which lost 0 bases and 7 bases, there was a span of 13 bases. The germline CDR1 and CDR2 sequences are LNHDA and SQIVND (reference sequence). The CDR3 is made up of 15 amino acids. The DNA of the CDR3 is TGTGCCAGTAGTATAGATTTGGGAAGAGGGCAGCCCCAGCATTTT. Its protein is CASSIDLGRGQPQHF.

The V and J genes are TRBV15 and TRBJ2-7; 8 bases match TRBD2. The CDR3 is made up of 15 amino acids. Trimming removed 0 bases from V and 2 bases from J; junction bases left unmatched: 3. The V gene's germline CDR1 is LNHNV and CDR2 YYDKDF (reference sequence). The CDR3 reads CATSREAGGPYEQYF. The CDR3 DNA follows: TGTGCCACCAGCAGAGAGGCGGGAGGTCCCTACGAGCAGTACTTC.

The chain uses TRBV2 and TRBJ2-5; 7 nucleotides line up with TRBD1. The J call may be wrong; the DNA end is better matched by TRBJ2-7. This CDR3 comprises 13 residues. CDR1 is SNHLY and CDR2 is FYNNEI in the germline V gene. CDR3 protein: CASRPGQSYEQYF. The DNA for the CDR3 is TGTGCCAGCAGACCGGGACAGTCCTACGAGCAGTACTTC.

This chain's CDR3 is CATSRDPPTSEDSEQFF. As DNA, the CDR3 is TGTGCCACCAGCAGAGACCCCCCCACTAGCGAAGACAGTGAGCAGTTCTTC. The chain joins TRBV15 to TRBJ2-1; the match to TRBD2 covers 7 bases. This CDR3 spans 17 amino acids. Germline assignment: CDR1 LNHNV and CDR2 YYDKDF (reference sequence). The ends lost 0 bases at V and 9 bases at J; junction bases unmatched: 14.

The chain employs TRBV19 and TRBJ2-1; 7 positions match TRBD2. After removal of 7 bases from V and 2 bases from J, the junction contained 8 bases not matched to a gene. The CDR3 loop spans 15 amino acids. The germline V gene has CDR1 LNHDA and CDR2 SQIVND (reference sequence). The DNA of the CDR3 is TGTGCCAGTACGGGAAGCGGGGCGCCCTACAATGAGCAGTTCTTC. It codes for CASTGSGAPYNEQFF. The full variable domain, rest sourced from reference TRBV19 and TRBJ2-1, is DGGITQSPKYLFRKEGQNVTLSCEQNLNHDAMYWYRQDPGQGLRLIYYSQIVNDFQKGDIAEGYSVSREKKESFPLTVTSAQKNPTAFYLCASTGSGAPYNEQFFGPGTRLTVL.

The genes are TRBV29-1 and TRBJ2-3, with D possibly being TRBD2 (5 bases). Between the trimmed V and J ends, which lost 0 bases and 0 bases, there was a span of 10 bases. The CDR3 contains 15 residues. Germline CDR1 is SQVTM and CDR2 is ANQGSEA. CDR3 sequence: CSVEDGSGSTDTQYF. The CDR3 DNA reads as TGCAGCGTTGAAGATGGGAGCGGTAGCACAGATACGCAGTATTTT.

V gene TRBV5-6 combines with J gene TRBJ1-1; D perhaps matches TRBD1 (6 bases). The CDR3 sequence is 14 residues long. Trimming stripped 0 bases from V and 6 bases from J, with 12 bases between. Germline CDR1 SGHDT, CDR2 YYEEEE. CDR3: CASSLGQAGAEAFF. For the CDR3, the DNA is TGTGCCAGCAGCTTGGGACAGGCGGGGGCTGAAGCTTTCTTT.

The chain combines TRBV7-9 with TRBJ2-4, with TRBD2 matching 7 bases. Germline trimming cut 4 bases from V and 8 bases from J; bases unmatched to any gene: 8. The V gene's germline CDR1 is SEHNR and CDR2 FQNEAQ (reference sequence). The CDR3 is 14 residues long. CDR3: CASSSGDRGDIQYF. CDR3 nucleotides: TGTGCCAGCAGCTCTGGGGACCGGGGGGACATTCAGTACTTC. The whole variable domain, filled in from reference TRBV7-9 and TRBJ2-4, reads DTGVSQNPRHKITKRGQNVTFRCDPISEHNRLYWYRQTLGQGPEFLTYFQNEAQLEKSRLLSDRFSAERPKGSFSTLEIQRTEQGDSAMYLCASSSGDRGDIQYFGAGTRLSVL.

J is TRBJ2-3 and V is TRBV19, with TRBD2 matching 8 bases. From germline, CDR1 is LNHDA and CDR2 SQIVND (reference sequence). V shed 6 bases, J shed 5 bases, and the junction held 10 bases outside the gene matches. The CDR3 has 15 residues. The CDR3 protein is CASREAGVSKDTQYF. The CDR3 region has the DNA TGTGCCAGTAGAGAAGCGGGAGTTAGTAAAGATACGCAGTATTTT. The entire variable domain, with the rest obtained from reference TRBV19 and TRBJ2-3, is as follows: DGGITQSPKYLFRKEGQNVTLSCEQNLNHDAMYWYRQDPGQGLRLIYYSQIVNDFQKGDIAEGYSVSREKKESFPLTVTSAQKNPTAFYLCASREAGVSKDTQYFGPGTRLTVL.